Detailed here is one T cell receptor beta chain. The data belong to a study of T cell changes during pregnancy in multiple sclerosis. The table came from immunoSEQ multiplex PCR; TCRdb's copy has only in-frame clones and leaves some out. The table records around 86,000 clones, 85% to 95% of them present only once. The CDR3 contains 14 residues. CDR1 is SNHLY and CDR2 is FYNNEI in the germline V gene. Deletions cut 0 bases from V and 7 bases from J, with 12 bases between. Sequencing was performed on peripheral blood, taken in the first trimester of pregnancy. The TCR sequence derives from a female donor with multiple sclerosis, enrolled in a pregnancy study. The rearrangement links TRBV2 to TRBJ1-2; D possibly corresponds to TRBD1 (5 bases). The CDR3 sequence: CASSEAGRVGGYTF. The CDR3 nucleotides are TGTGCCAGCAGTGAAGCGGGCAGGGTAGGTGGCTACACCTTC.